This T cell receptor beta chain came from a study of memory CD4+ T cells and cytomegalovirus serostatus. Looking at the study overall: Donors were healthy Belgian adults, 8 to 10 CMV seropositive and approximately 23 seronegative.

Trimming left V 3 bases short and J 9 bases short, with 13 bases between. The CDR3 has 13 residues. CDR1 SGHTA and CDR2 FQGTGA come from the germline V gene. The sort gate was single viable CD3+CD4+CD8-CD45RO+ cells for memory CD4+ T cells. The repertoire was sequenced with immunoSEQ multiplex PCR; TCRdb's copy has only in-frame clones and lacks some. The sample comprises 56,000 or so clones, roughly 80% of which are singletons, and approximately 0.4% rests with the top ten. Material for sequencing was memory CD4+ T cells from blood. This chain links TRBV7-3 with TRBJ2-3; D is undetermined. The clonotype comes from an adult in good health and CMV-seronegative. CDR3 nucleotides: TGTGCCAGCAGCTTGGACCGGTTGGGCACGCAGTATTTT. Translated, it gives CASSLDRLGTQYF.